Below, one T cell receptor beta chain is given with its context. This record belongs to a study of blood T cell repertoires in COVID-19. Study-level background: The United States, Italy and Spain provided the acute and convalescent COVID-19 samples. Sources were T cells, B-cell-depleted T cells, or PBMCs; the material itself was cDNA or gDNA.

Original processing methods: Counts of nucleated cells, estimated from reference gene primer amplification, were obtained. This table comes from immunoSEQ multiplex PCR, and its TCRdb copy is limited to in-frame clones, with some not included. V, J and clone size were drawn from that table, and D and trimming were deduced from the DNA. The sample has over 150,000 clones, 90% seen once. V trimming: 7 bases; J trimming: 1 base; junction bases outside the gene matches: 5. The germline V gene encodes CDR1 SNHLY and CDR2 FYNNEI. The CDR3 extends over 14 amino acids. This receptor was obtained from a man between 45 and 60 years old with acute or convalescent COVID-19. The chain has TRBV2 and TRBJ2-5, with 8 bases aligning to TRBD2. Sequenced input: peripheral blood. The CDR3 region has the DNA TGTGCCAGCAAACGGGAGGGTGGCCAAGAGACCCAGTACTTC. Amino acids: CASKREGGQETQYF.